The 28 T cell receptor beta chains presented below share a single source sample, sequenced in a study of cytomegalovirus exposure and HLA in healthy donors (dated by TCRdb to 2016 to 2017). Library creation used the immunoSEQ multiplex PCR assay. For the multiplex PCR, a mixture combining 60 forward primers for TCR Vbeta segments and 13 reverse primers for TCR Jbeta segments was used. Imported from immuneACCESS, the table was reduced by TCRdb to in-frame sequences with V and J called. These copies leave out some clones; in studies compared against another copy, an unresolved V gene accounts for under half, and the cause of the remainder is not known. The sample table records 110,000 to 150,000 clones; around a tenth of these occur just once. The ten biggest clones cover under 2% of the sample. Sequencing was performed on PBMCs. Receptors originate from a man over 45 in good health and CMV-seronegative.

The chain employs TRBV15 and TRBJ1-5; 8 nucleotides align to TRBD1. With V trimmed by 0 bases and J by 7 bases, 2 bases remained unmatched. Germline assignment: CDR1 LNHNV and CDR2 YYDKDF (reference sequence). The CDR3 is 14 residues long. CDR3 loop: CATSRDRGPQPQHF. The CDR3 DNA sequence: TGTGCCACCAGCAGAGACAGGGGGCCCCAGCCCCAGCATTTT.

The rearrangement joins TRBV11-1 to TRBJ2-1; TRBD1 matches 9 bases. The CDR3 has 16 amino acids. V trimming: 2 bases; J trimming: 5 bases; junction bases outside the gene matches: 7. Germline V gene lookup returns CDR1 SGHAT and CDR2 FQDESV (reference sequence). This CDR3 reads CASSLKWDRVNNEQFF. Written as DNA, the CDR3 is TGTGCCAGCAGCTTAAAATGGGACAGGGTAAACAATGAGCAGTTCTTC. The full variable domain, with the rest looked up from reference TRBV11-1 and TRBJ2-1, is EAEVAQSPRYKITEKSQAVAFWCDPISGHATLYWYRQILGQGPELLVQFQDESVVDDSQLPKDRFSAERLKGVDSTLKIQPAELGDSAMYLCASSLKWDRVNNEQFFGPGTRLTVL.

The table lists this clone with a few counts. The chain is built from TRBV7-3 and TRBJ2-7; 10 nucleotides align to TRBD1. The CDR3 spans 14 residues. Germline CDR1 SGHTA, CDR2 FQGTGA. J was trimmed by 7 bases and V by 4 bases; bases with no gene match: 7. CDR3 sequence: CASSSGTGVGEQYF. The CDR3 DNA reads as TGTGCCAGCAGCTCCGGGACAGGGGTCGGGGAGCAGTACTTC.

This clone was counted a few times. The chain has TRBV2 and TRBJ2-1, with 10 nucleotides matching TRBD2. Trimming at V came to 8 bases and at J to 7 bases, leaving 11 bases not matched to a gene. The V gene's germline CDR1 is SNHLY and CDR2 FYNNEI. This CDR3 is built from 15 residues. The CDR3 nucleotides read TGTGCCAGCCATGTTTCTAGCGGGAGACAGAATGAGCAGTTCTTC. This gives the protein CASHVSSGRQNEQFF.

The CDR3 is CASSLRGTSGRVGEQFF. For the CDR3, the DNA is TGCGCCAGCAGCTTGCGCGGGACTAGCGGGAGAGTTGGTGAGCAGTTCTTC. The rearrangement uses TRBV5-1 and TRBJ2-1; 14 bases align to TRBD2. Germline CDR1 reads SGHRS; CDR2 reads YFSETQ. The CDR3 is made up of 17 amino acids. V lost 1 base and J lost 9; bases outside the gene matches: 9.

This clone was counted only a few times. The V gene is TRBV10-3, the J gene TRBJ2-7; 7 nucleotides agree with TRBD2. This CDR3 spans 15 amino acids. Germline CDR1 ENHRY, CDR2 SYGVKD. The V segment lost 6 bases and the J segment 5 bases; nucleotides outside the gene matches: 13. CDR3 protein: CAISEGVGGEDEQYF. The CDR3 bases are TGTGCCATCAGCGAAGGGGTGGGGGGGGAGGACGAGCAGTACTTC.

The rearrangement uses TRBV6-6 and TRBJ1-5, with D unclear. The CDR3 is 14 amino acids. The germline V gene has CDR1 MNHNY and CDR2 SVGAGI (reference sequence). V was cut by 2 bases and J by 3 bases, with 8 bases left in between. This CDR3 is CASSYRGYNQPQHF. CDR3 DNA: TGTGCCAGCAGTTACCGAGGATACAATCAGCCCCAGCATTTT.

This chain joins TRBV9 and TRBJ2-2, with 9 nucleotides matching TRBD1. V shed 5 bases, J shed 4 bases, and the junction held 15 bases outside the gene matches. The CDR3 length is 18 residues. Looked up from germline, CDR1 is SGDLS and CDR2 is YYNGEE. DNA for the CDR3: TGTGCCAGCAGTACAACTCCTCCGGGACAGGGTGGCACCGGGGAGCTGTTTTTT. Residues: CASSTTPPGQGGTGELFF.

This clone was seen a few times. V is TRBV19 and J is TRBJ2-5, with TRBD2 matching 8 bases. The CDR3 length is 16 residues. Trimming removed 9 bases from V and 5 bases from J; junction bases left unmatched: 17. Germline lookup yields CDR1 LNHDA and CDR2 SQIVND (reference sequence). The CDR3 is CASSQGVAGSTETQYF. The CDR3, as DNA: TGTGCCAGCAGCCAGGGAGTAGCGGGATCTACGGAGACCCAGTACTTC.

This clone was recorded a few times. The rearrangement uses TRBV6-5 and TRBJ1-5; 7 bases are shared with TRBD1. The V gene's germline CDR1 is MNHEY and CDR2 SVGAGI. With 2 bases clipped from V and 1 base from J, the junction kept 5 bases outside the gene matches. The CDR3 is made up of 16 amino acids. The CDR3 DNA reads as TGTGCCAGCAGTTACGGGGCCAGGGGGAGCAATCAGCCCCAGCATTTT. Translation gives CASSYGARGSNQPQHF.

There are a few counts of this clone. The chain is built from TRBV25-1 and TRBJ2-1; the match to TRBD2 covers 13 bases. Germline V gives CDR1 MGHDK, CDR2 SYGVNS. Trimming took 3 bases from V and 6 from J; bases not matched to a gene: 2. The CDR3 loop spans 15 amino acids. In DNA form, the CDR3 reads TGTGCCAGCAGTGATAGACTAGCGGGGGGCAATGAGCAGTTCTTC. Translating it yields CASSDRLAGGNEQFF. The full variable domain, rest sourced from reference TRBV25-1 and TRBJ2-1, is EADIYQTPRYLVIGTGKKITLECSQTMGHDKMYWYQQDPGMELHLIHYSYGVNSTEKGDLSSESTVSRIRTEHFPLTLESARPSHTSQYLCASSDRLAGGNEQFFGPGTRLTVL.

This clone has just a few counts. The CDR3 DNA reads TGCAGCGTTGAAGGACAGGAGGAGACCCAGTACTTC. Residues: CSVEGQEETQYF. The chain employs TRBV29-1 and TRBJ2-5, with TRBD1 as a possible D gene (6 bases). Trimming removed 1 base from V and 5 bases from J, with 8 bases in between. Germline CDR1 is SQVTM and CDR2 is ANQGSEA. CDR3 length equals 12 residues.

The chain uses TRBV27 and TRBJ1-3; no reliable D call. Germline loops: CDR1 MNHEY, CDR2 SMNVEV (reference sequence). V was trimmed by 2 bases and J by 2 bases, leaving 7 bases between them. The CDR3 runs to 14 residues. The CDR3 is CASSLRGAGNTIYF. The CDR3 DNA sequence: TGTGCCAGCAGTTTACGGGGTGCTGGAAACACCATATATTTT.

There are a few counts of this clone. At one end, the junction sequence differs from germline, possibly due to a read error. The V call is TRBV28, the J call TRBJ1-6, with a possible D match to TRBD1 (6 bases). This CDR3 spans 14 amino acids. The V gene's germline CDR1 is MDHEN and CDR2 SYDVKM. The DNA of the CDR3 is TGTGCCAGCAGATTATCAGGGGATAATTCACCCCTCCACTTT. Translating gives CASRLSGDNSPLHF.

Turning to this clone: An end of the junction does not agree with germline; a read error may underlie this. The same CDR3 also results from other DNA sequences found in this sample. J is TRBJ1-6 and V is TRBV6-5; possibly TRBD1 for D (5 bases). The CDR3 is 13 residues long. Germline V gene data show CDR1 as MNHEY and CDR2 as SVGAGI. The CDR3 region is CASRPTDNSPLHF. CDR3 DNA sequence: TGTGCCAGCAGGCCGACAGATAATTCCCCCCTCCACTTT.

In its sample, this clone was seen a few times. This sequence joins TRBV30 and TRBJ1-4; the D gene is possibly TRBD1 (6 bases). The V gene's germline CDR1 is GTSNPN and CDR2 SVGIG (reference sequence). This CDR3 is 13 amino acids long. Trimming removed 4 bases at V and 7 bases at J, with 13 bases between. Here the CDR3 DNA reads TGTGCCTGGACGAGAGGGGGTGGTGAAAAACTGTTTTTT. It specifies CAWTRGGGEKLFF.

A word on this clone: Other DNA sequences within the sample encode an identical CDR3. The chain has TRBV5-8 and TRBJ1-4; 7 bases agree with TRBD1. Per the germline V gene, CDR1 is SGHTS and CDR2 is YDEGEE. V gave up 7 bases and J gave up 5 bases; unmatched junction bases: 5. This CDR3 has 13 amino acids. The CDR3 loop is CASYDRVNEKLFF. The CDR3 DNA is TGTGCCAGCTACGACAGGGTCAATGAAAAACTGTTTTTT.

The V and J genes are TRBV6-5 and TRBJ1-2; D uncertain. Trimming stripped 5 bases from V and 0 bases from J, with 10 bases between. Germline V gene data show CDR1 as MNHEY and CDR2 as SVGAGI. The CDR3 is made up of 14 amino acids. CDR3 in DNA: TGTGCCAGCAGTCTTCAGGAAGCTAACTATGGCTACACCTTC. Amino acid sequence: CASSLQEANYGYTF.

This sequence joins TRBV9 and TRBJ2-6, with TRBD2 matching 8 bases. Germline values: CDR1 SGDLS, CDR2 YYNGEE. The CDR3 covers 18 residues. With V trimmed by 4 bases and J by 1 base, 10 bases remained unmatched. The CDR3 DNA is TGTGCCAGCAGCCCGCGGGGGGCGGGAAGTTCTGGGGCCAACGTCCTGACTTTC. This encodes CASSPRGAGSSGANVLTF.

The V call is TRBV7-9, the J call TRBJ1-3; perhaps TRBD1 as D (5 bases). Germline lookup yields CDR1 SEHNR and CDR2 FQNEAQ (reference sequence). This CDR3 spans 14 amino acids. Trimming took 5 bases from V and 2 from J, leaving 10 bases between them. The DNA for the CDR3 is TGTGCCAGCAGCCTGGGGGGAGCTGGAAACACCATATATTTT. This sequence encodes CASSLGGAGNTIYF. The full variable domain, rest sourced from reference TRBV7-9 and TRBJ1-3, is DTGVSQNPRHKITKRGQNVTFRCDPISEHNRLYWYRQTLGQGPEFLTYFQNEAQLEKSRLLSDRFSAERPKGSFSTLEIQRTEQGDSAMYLCASSLGGAGNTIYFGEGSWLTVV.

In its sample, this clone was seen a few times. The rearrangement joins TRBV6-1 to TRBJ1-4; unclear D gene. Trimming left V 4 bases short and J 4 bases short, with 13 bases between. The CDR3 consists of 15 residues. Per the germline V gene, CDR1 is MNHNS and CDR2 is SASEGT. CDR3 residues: CASSVLRDNNEKLFF. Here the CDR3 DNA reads TGTGCCAGCAGTGTGTTGAGGGATAATAATGAAAAACTGTTTTTT.

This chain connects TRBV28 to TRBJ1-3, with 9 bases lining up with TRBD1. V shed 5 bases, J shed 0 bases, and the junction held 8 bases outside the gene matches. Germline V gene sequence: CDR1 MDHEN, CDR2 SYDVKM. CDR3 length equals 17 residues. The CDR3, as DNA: TGTGCCAGCAGTCTGGGGCTGACAGGGGGCTCTGGAAACACCATATATTTT. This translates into CASSLGLTGGSGNTIYF.

The chain's CDR3 is CASSDGLARETQYF. CDR3 DNA: TGTGCCAGCAGTGACGGACTAGCGAGAGAGACCCAGTACTTC. The chain is built from TRBV6-1 and TRBJ2-5, with TRBD2 identical over 9 bases. CDR3 length: 14 residues. J gave up 4 bases and V 3 bases, and 3 bases lay outside the gene matches. Germline V gene sequence: CDR1 MNHNS, CDR2 SASEGT.

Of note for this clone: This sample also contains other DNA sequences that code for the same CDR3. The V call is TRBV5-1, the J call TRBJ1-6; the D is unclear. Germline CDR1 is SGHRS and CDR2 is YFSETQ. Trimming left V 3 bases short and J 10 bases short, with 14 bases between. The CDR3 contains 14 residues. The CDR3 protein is CASSYEILQSPLHF. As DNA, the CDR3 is TGCGCCAGCAGCTATGAGATTCTTCAATCACCCCTCCACTTT.

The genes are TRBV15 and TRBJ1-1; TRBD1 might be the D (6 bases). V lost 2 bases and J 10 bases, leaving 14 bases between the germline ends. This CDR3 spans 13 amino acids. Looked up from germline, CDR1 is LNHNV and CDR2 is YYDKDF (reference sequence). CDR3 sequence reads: CATSRSRTEGAFF. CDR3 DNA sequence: TGTGCCACCAGCAGATCTCGGACAGAAGGAGCTTTCTTT.

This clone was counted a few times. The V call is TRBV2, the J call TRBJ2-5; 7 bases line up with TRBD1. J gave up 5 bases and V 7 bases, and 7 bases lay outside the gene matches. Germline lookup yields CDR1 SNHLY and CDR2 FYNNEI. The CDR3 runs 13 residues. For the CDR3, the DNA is TGTGCCAGCACCACAGGGGATTGGGAGACCCAGTACTTC. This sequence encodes CASTTGDWETQYF.

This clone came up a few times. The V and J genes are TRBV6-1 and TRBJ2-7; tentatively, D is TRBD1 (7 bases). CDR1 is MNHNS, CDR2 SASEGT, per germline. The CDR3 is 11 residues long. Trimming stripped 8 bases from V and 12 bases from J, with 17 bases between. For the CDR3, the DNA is TGTGCCAGCCAGGGGGGAGTAACGGGGTACTTC. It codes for CASQGGVTGYF.

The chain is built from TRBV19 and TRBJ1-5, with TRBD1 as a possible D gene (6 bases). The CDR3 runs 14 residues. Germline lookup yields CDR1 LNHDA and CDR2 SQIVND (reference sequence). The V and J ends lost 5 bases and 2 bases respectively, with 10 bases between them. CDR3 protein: CASSPDRRNQPQHF. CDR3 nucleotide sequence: TGTGCCAGTAGTCCCGACAGGCGCAATCAGCCCCAGCATTTT.